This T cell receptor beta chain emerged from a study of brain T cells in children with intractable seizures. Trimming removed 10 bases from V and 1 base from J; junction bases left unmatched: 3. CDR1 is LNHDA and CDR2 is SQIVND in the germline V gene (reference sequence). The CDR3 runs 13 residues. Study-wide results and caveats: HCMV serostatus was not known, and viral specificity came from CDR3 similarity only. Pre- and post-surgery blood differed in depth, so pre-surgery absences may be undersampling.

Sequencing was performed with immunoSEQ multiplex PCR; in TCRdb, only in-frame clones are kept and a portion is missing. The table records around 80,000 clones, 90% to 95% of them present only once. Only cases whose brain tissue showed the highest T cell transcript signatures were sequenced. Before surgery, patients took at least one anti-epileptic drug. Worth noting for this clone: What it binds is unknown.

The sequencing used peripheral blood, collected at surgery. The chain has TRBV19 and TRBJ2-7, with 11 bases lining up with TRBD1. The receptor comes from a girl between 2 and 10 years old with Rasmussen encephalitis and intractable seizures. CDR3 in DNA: TGTGCCACCCGGGACAGGGGGTCCTACGAGCAGTACTTC. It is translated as CATRDRGSYEQYF.